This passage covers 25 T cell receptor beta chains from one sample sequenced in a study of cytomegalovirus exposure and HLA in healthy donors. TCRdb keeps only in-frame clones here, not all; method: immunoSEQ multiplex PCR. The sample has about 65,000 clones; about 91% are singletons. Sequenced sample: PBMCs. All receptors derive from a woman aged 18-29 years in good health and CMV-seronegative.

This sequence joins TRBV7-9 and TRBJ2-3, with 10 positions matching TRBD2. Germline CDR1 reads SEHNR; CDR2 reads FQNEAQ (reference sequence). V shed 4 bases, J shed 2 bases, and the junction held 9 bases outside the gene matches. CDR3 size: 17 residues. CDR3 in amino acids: CASSSGWGTSATDTQYF. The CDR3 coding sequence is TGTGCCAGCAGCTCCGGATGGGGGACTAGCGCCACAGATACGCAGTATTTT.

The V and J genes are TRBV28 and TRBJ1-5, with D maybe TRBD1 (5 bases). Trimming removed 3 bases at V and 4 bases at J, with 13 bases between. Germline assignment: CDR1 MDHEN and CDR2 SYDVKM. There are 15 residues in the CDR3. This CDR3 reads CASSFRQGPNQPQHF. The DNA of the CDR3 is TGTGCCAGCAGTTTTCGTCAGGGCCCAAATCAGCCCCAGCATTTT.

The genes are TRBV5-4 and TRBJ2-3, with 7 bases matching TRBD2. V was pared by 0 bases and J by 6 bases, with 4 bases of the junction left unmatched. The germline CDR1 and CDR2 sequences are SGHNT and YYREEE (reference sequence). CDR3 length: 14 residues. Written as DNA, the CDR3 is TGTGCCAGCAGCTTGGCGAGGGAGGGGGATACGCAGTATTTT. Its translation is CASSLAREGDTQYF.

The CDR3 DNA reads TGTGCCAGCAGTGCCCTGACAGGGGGCCACGAGCAGTACTTC. This translates into CASSALTGGHEQYF. V usage is TRBV28 and J usage is TRBJ2-7; 10 bases map to TRBD1. CDR3 length equals 14 residues. V gave up 5 bases and J gave up 5 bases; unmatched junction bases: 6. From germline, CDR1 is MDHEN and CDR2 SYDVKM.

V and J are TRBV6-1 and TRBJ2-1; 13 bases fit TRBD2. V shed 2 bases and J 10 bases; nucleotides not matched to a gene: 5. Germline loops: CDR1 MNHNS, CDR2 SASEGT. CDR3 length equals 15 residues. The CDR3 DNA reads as TGTGCCAGCAGTGAACTGACTAGCGGGAGGCGAGAGCAGTTCTTC. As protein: CASSELTSGRREQFF.

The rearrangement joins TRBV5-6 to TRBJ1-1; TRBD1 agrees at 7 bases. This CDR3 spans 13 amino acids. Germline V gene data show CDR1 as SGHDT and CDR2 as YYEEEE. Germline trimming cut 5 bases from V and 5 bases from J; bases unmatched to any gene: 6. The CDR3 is CASSSTGVTEAFF. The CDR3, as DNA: TGTGCCAGCAGTTCCACAGGGGTTACTGAAGCTTTCTTT.

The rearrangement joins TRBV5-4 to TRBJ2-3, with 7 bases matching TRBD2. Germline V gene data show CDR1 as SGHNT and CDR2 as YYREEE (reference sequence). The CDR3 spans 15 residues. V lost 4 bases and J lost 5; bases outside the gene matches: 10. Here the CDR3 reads CASSNLGGGIDTQYF. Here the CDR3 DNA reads TGTGCCAGCAGCAATCTAGGCGGGGGAATAGATACGCAGTATTTT. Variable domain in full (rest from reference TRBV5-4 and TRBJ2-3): ETGVTQSPTHLIKTRGQQVTLRCSSQSGHNTVSWYQQALGQGPQFIFQYYREEENGRGNFPPRFSGLQFPNYSSELNVNALELDDSALYLCASSNLGGGIDTQYFGPGTRLTVL.

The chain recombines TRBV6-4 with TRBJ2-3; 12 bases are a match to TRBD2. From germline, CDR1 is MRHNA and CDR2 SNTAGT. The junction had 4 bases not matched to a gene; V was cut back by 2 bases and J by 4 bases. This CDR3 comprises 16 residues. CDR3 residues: CASSDLTSGGPDTQYF. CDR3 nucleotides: TGTGCCAGCAGTGACCTGACTAGCGGGGGCCCAGATACGCAGTATTTT.

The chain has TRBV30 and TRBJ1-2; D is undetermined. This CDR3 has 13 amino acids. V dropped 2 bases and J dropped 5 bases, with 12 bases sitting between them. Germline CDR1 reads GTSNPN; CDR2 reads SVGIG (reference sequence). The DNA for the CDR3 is TGTGCCTGGAGTTTCGGGAGCCCATATGGCTACACCTTC. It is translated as CAWSFGSPYGYTF.

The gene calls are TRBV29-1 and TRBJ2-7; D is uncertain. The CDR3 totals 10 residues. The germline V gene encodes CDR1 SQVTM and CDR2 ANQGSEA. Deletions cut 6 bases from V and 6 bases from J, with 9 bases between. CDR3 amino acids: CSVRAGEQYF. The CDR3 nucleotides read TGCAGCGTCCGAGCCGGCGAGCAGTACTTC.

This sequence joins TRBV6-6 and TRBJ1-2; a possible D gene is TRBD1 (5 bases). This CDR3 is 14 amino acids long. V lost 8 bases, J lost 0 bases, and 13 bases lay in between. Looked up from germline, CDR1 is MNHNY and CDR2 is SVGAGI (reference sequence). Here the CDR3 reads CASGTRQSNYGYTF. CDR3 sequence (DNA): TGTGCCAGCGGAACCCGACAGTCTAACTATGGCTACACCTTC.

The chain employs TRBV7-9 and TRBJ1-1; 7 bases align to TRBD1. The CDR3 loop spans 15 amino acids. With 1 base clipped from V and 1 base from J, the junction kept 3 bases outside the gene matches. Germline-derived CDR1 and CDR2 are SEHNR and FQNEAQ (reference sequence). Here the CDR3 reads CASSLVRGRNTEAFF. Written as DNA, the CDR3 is TGTGCCAGCAGCTTAGTCAGGGGGAGGAACACTGAAGCTTTCTTT.

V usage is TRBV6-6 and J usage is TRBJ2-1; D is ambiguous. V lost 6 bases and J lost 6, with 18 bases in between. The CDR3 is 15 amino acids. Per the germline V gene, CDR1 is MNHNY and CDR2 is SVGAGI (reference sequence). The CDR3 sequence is CASSPPQTSINEQFF. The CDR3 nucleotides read TGTGCCAGCAGCCCCCCCCAGACATCTATCAATGAGCAGTTCTTC.

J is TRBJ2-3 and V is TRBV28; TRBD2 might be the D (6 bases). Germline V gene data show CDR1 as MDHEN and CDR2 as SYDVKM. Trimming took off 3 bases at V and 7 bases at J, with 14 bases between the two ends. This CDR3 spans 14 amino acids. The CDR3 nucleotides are TGTGCCAGCAGTTTTTCCGCCCGGACTAATACGCAGTATTTT. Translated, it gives CASSFSARTNTQYF.

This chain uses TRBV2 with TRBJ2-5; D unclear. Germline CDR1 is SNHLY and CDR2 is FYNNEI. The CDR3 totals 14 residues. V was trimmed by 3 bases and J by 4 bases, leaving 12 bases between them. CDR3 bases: TGTGCCAGCAGTGACAGTCAGGTCACAGAGACCCAGTACTTC. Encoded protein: CASSDSQVTETQYF.

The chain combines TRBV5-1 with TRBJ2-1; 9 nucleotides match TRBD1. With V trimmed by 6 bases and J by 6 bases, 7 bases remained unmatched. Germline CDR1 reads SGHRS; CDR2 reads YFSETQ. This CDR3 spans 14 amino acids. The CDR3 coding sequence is TGCGCCAGCAAGGGACAGGGTGGAGTCAATGAGCAGTTCTTC. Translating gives CASKGQGGVNEQFF.

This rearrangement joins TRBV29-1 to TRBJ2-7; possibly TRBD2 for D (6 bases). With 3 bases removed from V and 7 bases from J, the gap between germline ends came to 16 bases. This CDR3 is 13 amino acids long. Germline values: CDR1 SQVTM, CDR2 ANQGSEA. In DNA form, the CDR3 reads TGCAGCGTTGAGCCTCCGGGTCGGGGGGAGCAGTACTTC. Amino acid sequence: CSVEPPGRGEQYF.

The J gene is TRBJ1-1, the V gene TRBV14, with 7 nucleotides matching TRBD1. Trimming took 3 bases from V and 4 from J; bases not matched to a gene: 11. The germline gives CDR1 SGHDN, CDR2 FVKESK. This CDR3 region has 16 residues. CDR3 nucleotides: TGTGCCAGCAGCCAGCGCCTCACAAGGGGGCCCACTGAAGCTTTCTTT. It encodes CASSQRLTRGPTEAFF.

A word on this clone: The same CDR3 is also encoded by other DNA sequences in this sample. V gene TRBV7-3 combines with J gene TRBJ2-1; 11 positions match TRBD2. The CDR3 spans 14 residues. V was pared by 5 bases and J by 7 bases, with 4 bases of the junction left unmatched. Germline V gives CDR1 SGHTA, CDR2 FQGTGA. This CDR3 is CASSPGLAGNEQFF. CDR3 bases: TGTGCCAGCAGCCCAGGACTAGCGGGTAATGAGCAGTTCTTC.

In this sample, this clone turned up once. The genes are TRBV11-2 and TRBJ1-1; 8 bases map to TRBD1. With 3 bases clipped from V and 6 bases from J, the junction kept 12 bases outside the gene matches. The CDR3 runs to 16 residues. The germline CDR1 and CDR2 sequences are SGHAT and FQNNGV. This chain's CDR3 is CASSFEVVTGAPEAFF. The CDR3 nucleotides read TGTGCCAGCAGCTTCGAGGTCGTGACAGGGGCCCCTGAAGCTTTCTTT.

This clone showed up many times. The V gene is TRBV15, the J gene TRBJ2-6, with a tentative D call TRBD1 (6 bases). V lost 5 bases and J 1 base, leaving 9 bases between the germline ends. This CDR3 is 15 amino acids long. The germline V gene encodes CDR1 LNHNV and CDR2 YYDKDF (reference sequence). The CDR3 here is CATSSTGSGANVLTF. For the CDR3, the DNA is TGTGCCACCAGCTCAACAGGGTCTGGGGCCAACGTCCTGACTTTC. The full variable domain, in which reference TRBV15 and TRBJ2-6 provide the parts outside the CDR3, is DAMVIQNPRYQVTQFGKPVTLSCSQTLNHNVMYWYQQKSSQAPKLLFHYYDKDFNNEADTPDNFQSRRPNTSFCFLDIRSPGLGDTAMYLCATSSTGSGANVLTFGAGSRLTVL.

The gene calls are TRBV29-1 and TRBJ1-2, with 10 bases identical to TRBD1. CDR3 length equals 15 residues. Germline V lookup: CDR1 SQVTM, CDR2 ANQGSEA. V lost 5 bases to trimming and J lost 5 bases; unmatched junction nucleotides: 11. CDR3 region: CSVLIAGTGAYGYTF. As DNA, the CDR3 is TGCAGCGTTCTTATCGCCGGGACAGGGGCGTATGGCTACACCTTC. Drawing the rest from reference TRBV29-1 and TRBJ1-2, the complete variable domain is SAVISQKPSRDICQRGTSLTIQCQVDSQVTMMFWYRQQPGQSLTLIATANQGSEATYESGFVIDKFPISRPNLTFSTLTVSNMSPEDSSIYLCSVLIAGTGAYGYTFGSGTRLTVV.

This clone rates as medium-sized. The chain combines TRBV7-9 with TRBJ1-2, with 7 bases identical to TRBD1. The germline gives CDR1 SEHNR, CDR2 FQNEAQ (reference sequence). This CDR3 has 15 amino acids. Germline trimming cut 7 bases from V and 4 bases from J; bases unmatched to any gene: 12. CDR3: CASTEGDSEVYGYTF. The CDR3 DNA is TGTGCCAGCACCGAGGGGGACAGCGAGGTCTATGGCTACACCTTC. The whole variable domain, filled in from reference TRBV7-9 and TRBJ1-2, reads DTGVSQNPRHKITKRGQNVTFRCDPISEHNRLYWYRQTLGQGPEFLTYFQNEAQLEKSRLLSDRFSAERPKGSFSTLEIQRTEQGDSAMYLCASTEGDSEVYGYTFGSGTRLTVV.

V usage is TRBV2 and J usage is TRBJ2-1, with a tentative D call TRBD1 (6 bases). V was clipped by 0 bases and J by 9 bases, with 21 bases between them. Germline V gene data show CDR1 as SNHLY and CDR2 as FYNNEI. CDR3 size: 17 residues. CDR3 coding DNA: TGTGCCAGCAGTGAAGCTCTCCTTTACAGGGATTCGGGTGAGCAGTTCTTC. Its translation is CASSEALLYRDSGEQFF.

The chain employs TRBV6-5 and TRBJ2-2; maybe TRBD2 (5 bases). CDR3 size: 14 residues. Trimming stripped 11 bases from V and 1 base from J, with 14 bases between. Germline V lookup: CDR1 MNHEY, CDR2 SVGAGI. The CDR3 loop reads CAGRAGRNTGELFF. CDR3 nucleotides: TGTGCCGGAAGGGCGGGCAGGAACACCGGGGAGCTGTTTTTT.